A selection of T cell receptor beta chains follows, all from one sample in a study of T cell repertoires in cytomegalovirus infection. No antigen has been assigned to these receptors. TCRdb used MiXCR to reprocess the reads, holding one entry per CDR3 protein. The sample consists of approximately 770,000 distinct CDR3 sequences, about 29% of them appearing once. The sequenced sample was cultured CD8+ T cells from PBMCs, obtained from culture after CMV antigen stimulation. Receptors were obtained from a human donor in good health (CMV status not recorded). Some clones in this sample may be carry-over from other donors' samples. Both conserved end residues are part of each CDR3. D genes are given only for firm matches. Expanded clones are given a class, and other clones once, few, many or no size at all.

clone_size,v_call,d_call,cdr3_length,j_call,cdr3_aa,cdr3_nt
few,TRBV7-9,TRBD2,16,TRBJ2-3,CASSLTSGGHTDTQYF,TGTGCCAGCAGCTTGACTAGCGGGGGGCATACAGATACGCAGTATTTT
NA,TRBV27,NA,17,TRBJ1-2,CASSLSLGGAIIYGYTF,TGTGCCAGCAGTTTATCGTTGGGAGGGGCCATAATCTATGGCTACACCTTC
NA,TRBV20-1,NA,12,TRBJ1-1,CSARAFNSEAFF,TGCAGTGCTAGGGCGTTCAATTCTGAAGCTTTCTTT
NA,TRBV7-9,NA,15,TRBJ2-6,CASSHDYSGANVLTF,TGTGCCAGCAGCCACGATTACTCTGGGGCCAACGTCCTGACTTTC
many,TRBV6-5,NA,14,TRBJ1-1,CASSLTGSDTEAFF,TGTGCCAGCAGTCTAACAGGGTCGGACACTGAAGCTTTCTTT
few,TRBV29-1,NA,13,TRBJ1-2,CSVGRDFPYGYTF,TGCAGCGTAGGCCGGGACTTCCCTTATGGCTACACCTTC
NA,TRBV6-2/TRBV6-3,TRBD2,19,TRBJ2-1,CASSSWGLAGGPPHNEQFF,TGTGCCAGCAGTTCCTGGGGACTAGCGGGGGGGCCCCCCCACAATGAGCAGTTCTTC
NA,TRBV12-3/TRBV12-4,NA,11,TRBJ1-1,CASTDTSEAFF,TGTGCCAGCACCGACACCTCTGAAGCTTTCTTT
NA,TRBV7-6,NA,13,TRBJ2-2,CASLPPNNGELFF,TGTGCCAGTCTCCCACCCAACAACGGGGAGCTGTTTTTT
few,TRBV6-5,TRBD2,17,TRBJ2-3,CASSQGLAVRGGDTQYF,TGTGCCAGCAGCCAGGGACTAGCGGTCCGGGGGGGAGATACGCAGTATTTT
NA,TRBV19,NA,17,TRBJ2-1,CASSIFSREPLTNEQFF,TGTGCCAGTAGTATTTTTTCCCGGGAACCTCTTACCAATGAGCAGTTCTTC
few,TRBV6-1,TRBD1,16,TRBJ2-5,CASSVRTGGYQETQYF,TGTGCCAGCAGTGTCCGGACAGGGGGCTATCAAGAGACCCAGTACTTC
many,TRBV7-9,NA,14,TRBJ1-1,CASSPPVANTEAFF,TGTGCCAGCAGCCCCCCTGTGGCGAACACTGAAGCTTTCTTT
NA,TRBV7-2,TRBD1,17,TRBJ1-1,CASSLFRDRGSGTEAFF,TGTGCCAGCAGCTTATTCCGGGACAGGGGTTCGGGCACTGAAGCTTTCTTT
NA,TRBV7-6,NA,13,TRBJ2-2,CASSLVLGMELFF,TGTGCTAGCAGCTTAGTTTTGGGGATGGAGCTGTTTTTT
NA,TRBV6-2/TRBV6-3,NA,15,TRBJ1-1,CASISLEVLNTEAFF,TGTGCCAGCATTTCTCTAGAGGTTTTGAACACTGAAGCTTTCTTT
few,TRBV7-9,TRBD1,15,TRBJ2-5,CASSLGQGFQETQYF,TGTGCCAGCAGCTTGGGACAGGGGTTCCAAGAGACCCAGTACTTC
few,TRBV7-9,TRBD1,15,TRBJ1-2,CASSLGDRLNYGYTF,TGTGCCAGCAGCTTAGGGGACAGGTTAAACTATGGCTACACCTTC
NA,TRBV6-2/TRBV6-3,NA,15,TRBJ2-5,CASSYSEGPKETQYF,TGTGCCAGCAGTTACTCAGAAGGTCCCAAAGAGACCCAGTACTTC
many,TRBV6-2/TRBV6-3,NA,15,TRBJ2-6,CASSYLGPGANVLTF,TGTGCCAGCAGTTACCTGGGGCCTGGGGCCAACGTCCTGACTTTC
few,TRBV10-3,NA,13,TRBJ2-1,CAISDTGDNEQFF,TGTGCCATCAGTGACACAGGAGACAATGAGCAGTTCTTC
NA,TRBV4-1,NA,14,TRBJ2-5,CASSTEPGGETQYF,TGCGCCAGCAGCACGGAGCCTGGGGGAGAGACCCAGTACTTC
NA,TRBV4-1,NA,15,TRBJ1-4,CASSLGPASGEKLFF,TGCGCCAGCAGCCTGGGGCCCGCTTCGGGGGAAAAACTGTTTTTT
few,TRBV11-3,NA,12,TRBJ2-1,CASSRGYGEQFF,TGTGCCAGCAGCAGGGGATATGGTGAGCAGTTCTTC
NA,TRBV20-1,TRBD1,16,TRBJ1-2,CSAQEDRTKANYGYTF,TGCAGTGCTCAAGAGGACAGGACAAAAGCTAACTATGGCTACACCTTC
few,TRBV27,NA,13,TRBJ2-7,CASSRGMAYEQYF,TGTGCCAGCAGTCGAGGGATGGCCTACGAGCAGTACTTC
few,TRBV5-6,NA,9,TRBJ1-5,CASSPPQHF,TGTGCCAGCAGCCCTCCCCAGCATTTT
many,TRBV7-9,NA,15,TRBJ1-1,CASSLTGTQNTEAFF,TGTGCCAGCAGCTTAACTGGGACACAGAACACTGAAGCTTTCTTT
NA,TRBV28,TRBD2,16,TRBJ2-2,CASSPYHGGGTGELFF,TGTGCCAGCAGTCCGTATCATGGCGGGGGCACCGGGGAGCTGTTTTTT
few,TRBV7-6,NA,14,TRBJ2-2,CASSHGDGTGELFF,TGTGCCAGCAGCCATGGGGACGGAACCGGGGAGCTGTTTTTT
few,TRBV3-1,NA,15,TRBJ1-3,CASSLTGNSGNTIYF,TGTGCCAGCAGCCTCACAGGGAACTCTGGAAACACCATATATTTT
many,TRBV7-9,TRBD2,15,TRBJ2-1,CASSLGGVKYNEQFF,TGTGCCAGCAGCCTCGGGGGGGTGAAGTACAATGAGCAGTTCTTC
few,TRBV6-1,NA,12,TRBJ2-3,CASSPGWDTQYF,TGTGCCAGCAGCCCAGGGTGGGATACGCAGTATTTT
few,TRBV12-3/TRBV12-4,TRBD2,16,TRBJ2-1,CASSLAISGGYNEQFF,TGTGCCAGCAGTTTAGCGATTAGCGGGGGGTACAATGAGCAGTTCTTC
few,TRBV12-3/TRBV12-4,TRBD2,15,TRBJ2-5,CASSSQSGAQETQYF,TGTGCCAGCAGTTCCCAGAGCGGGGCCCAAGAGACCCAGTACTTC